This is a list of T cell receptor beta chains from one sample in a study of beta chain features in type 1 diabetes. Sequencing was performed with immunoSEQ multiplex PCR; in TCRdb, only in-frame clones are kept and a portion is missing. The profile shows a few hundred thousand clones, approximately 15% of them singletons. The specimen was naive CD4+ T cells from blood. Receptors were obtained from a woman younger than 30 in good health. The CDR3 runs from the conserved cysteine through the conserved F or W. Fields, in order: clone size, D gene, J gene, V gene, CDR3 DNA, CDR3 protein. The D gene is left open where the match is weak. Clone size is shown for a subset of rows, as once, few, many or a class of expanded clone.

few | - | TRBJ2-7 | TRBV27 | TGTGCCAGCAGTTGGAGAGTGGACGGGGTGACCTACGAGCAGTACTTC | CASSWRVDGVTYEQYF
few | TRBD1 | TRBJ2-5 | TRBV4-3 | TGCGCCAGCAGCCAATATAAAACAGGGGGAGAGACCCAGTACTTC | CASSQYKTGGETQYF
- | - | TRBJ2-4 | TRBV28 | TGTGCCAGCAGTTTAAGGAGGTTGTCTCAACGGAACATTCAGTACTTC | CASSLRRLSQRNIQYF
- | - | TRBJ2-3 | TRBV28 | TGTGCCAGCAGTTTATGGTCAGGGGTTGGCACAGATACGCAGTATTTT | CASSLWSGVGTDTQYF
- | TRBD2 | TRBJ2-3 | TRBV5-6 | TGTGCCAGCAGCTCAAGACTAGCGAGACTCACAGATACGCAGTATTTT | CASSSRLARLTDTQYF
- | TRBD1 | TRBJ2-5 | TRBV7-3 | TGTGCCAGCAGCTTAGGGACAGTCTTCCAAGAGACCCAGTACTTC | CASSLGTVFQETQYF
few | TRBD2 | TRBJ2-5 | TRBV27 | TGTGCCAGCAGCCGAAAACTAGCGACACAAGAGACCCAGTACTTC | CASSRKLATQETQYF
few | TRBD2 | TRBJ2-7 | TRBV27 | TGTGCCAGCAGTTCCTATTCTAGCGGGAGTCTCTACGAGCAGTACTTC | CASSSYSSGSLYEQYF
- | - | TRBJ1-3 | TRBV7-2 | TGTGCCAGCAGTTTTAACTGGGGCACTGGAAACACCATATATTTT | CASSFNWGTGNTIYF
few | TRBD1 | TRBJ1-1 | TRBV7-3 | TGTGCCAGTGCGACAGGGGGCAACACTGAAGCTTTCTTT | CASATGGNTEAFF